This T cell receptor (beta chain) was recovered during a study of T-cell memory formation after mild COVID-19. The table lists this clonotype with a few counts. A 5'RACE reaction primed in the constant segment made cDNA libraries of TCR alpha and TCR beta, and these carried sample barcodes and UMIs. TCRdb recomputed calls from the 5' RACE reads with MiXCR, one row per CDR3 protein. The sample holds about 55,000 distinct CDR3 sequences, roughly 9.5% seen once. The sequenced sample was PBMCs or a T cell subset sorted from them (not recorded which). This TCR was sampled from a man in his late teens or twenties who had mild COVID-19 (a few samples of this study predate the infection). Cell type and time point are not known.

This chain's CDR3 is CASSLVGADEQYF. CDR3 bases: TGCGCCAGCAGCTTGGTAGGCGCCGACGAGCAGTACTTC. The chain couples TRBV5-1 to TRBJ2-7; D unresolved. CDR3 length: 13 amino acids. Trimming took 0 bases from V and 5 from J, leaving 9 bases between them. The germline V gene encodes CDR1 SGHRS and CDR2 YFSETQ. Variable domain in full (rest from reference TRBV5-1 and TRBJ2-7): KAGVTQTPRYLIKTRGQQVTLSCSPISGHRSVSWYQQTPGQGLQFLFEYFSETQRNKGNFPGRFSGRQFSNSRSEMNVSTLELGDSALYLCASSLVGADEQYFGPGTRLTVT.